These T cell receptor beta chains were read from a single sample in a study of T cell responses to AZD1222 COVID-19 vaccine. Clones were sequenced by immunoSEQ multiplex PCR, and TCRdb holds only the in-frame ones, with some missing. Of about 200,000 clones listed, roughly 92% are singletons. This specimen was peripheral blood, taken 28 days after the second dose of the MenACWY control vaccine. The receptors were sampled from an adult who received the MenACWY meningococcal vaccine as a control. CDR3s include the opening cysteine and the closing phenylalanine or tryptophan. The order of the fields is V gene, clone size, J gene, D gene, CDR3 protein, CDR3 DNA. D genes are given only for firm matches. Clone size is stated in some rows and not others, as once, few, many or a class when expanded.

V: TRBV6-2/TRBV6-3
size: NA
J: TRBJ2-1
D: TRBD2
CDR3: CASSLTSGIYNEQFF
DNA: TGTGCCAGCAGTCTAACTAGCGGAATCTACAATGAGCAGTTCTTC

V: TRBV7-9
size: NA
J: TRBJ1-3
D: TRBD1
CDR3: CASSTMTGATGNTIYF
DNA: TGTGCCAGCAGCACGATGACAGGGGCTACTGGAAACACCATATATTTT

V: TRBV7-2
size: NA
J: TRBJ1-2
D: NA
CDR3: CASSLASGYGYTF
DNA: TGTGCCAGCAGCTTAGCGTCCGGGTATGGCTACACCTTC

V: TRBV20-1
size: NA
J: TRBJ2-7
D: NA
CDR3: CSASGRYEQYF
DNA: TGCAGTGCTAGTGGCCGCTACGAGCAGTACTTC

V: TRBV16
size: NA
J: TRBJ2-7
D: NA
CDR3: CASSQSPVRNEQYF
DNA: TGTGCCAGCAGCCAATCTCCGGTTCGGAACGAGCAGTACTTC

V: TRBV13
size: NA
J: TRBJ1-6
D: TRBD1
CDR3: CASSLDRAGNNSPLHF
DNA: TGTGCCAGCAGCTTGGACAGGGCAGGGAATAATTCACCCCTCCACTTT

V: TRBV19
size: NA
J: TRBJ2-1
D: TRBD2
CDR3: CASSSRPSGPNEQFF
DNA: TGTGCCAGTAGCTCCAGGCCTAGCGGGCCCAATGAGCAGTTCTTC

V: TRBV19
size: NA
J: TRBJ2-1
D: NA
CDR3: CASSIKLGGHNEQFF
DNA: TGTGCCAGTAGTATTAAGTTGGGGGGGCACAATGAGCAGTTCTTC

V: TRBV29-1
size: NA
J: TRBJ2-3
D: TRBD2
CDR3: CSAGLADTQYF
DNA: TGCAGCGCGGGACTAGCAGATACGCAGTATTTT

V: TRBV6-2/TRBV6-3
size: NA
J: TRBJ2-2
D: NA
CDR3: CASSRKAGANTGELFF
DNA: TGTGCCAGCAGCCGCAAAGCGGGCGCGAACACCGGGGAGCTGTTTTTT

V: TRBV2
size: NA
J: TRBJ1-1
D: NA
CDR3: CASRNTEAFF
DNA: TGTGCCAGCAGGAACACTGAAGCTTTCTTT

V: TRBV15
size: NA
J: TRBJ1-2
D: TRBD1
CDR3: CATSREGTGGGYGYTF
DNA: TGTGCCACCAGCAGAGAGGGGACAGGGGGCGGTTATGGCTACACCTTC

V: TRBV9
size: NA
J: TRBJ2-7
D: NA
CDR3: CASSVVAGSYEQYF
DNA: TGTGCCAGCAGCGTAGTAGCAGGATCCTACGAGCAGTACTTC

V: TRBV6-2/TRBV6-3
size: NA
J: TRBJ1-1
D: NA
CDR3: CASSSSPEAFF
DNA: TGTGCCAGCAGCTCTTCCCCAGAAGCTTTCTTT

V: TRBV7-9
size: NA
J: TRBJ1-2
D: NA
CDR3: CASSSDASSYGYTF
DNA: TGTGCCAGCAGCTCTGACGCGTCGAGCTATGGCTACACCTTC

V: TRBV19
size: NA
J: TRBJ2-4
D: TRBD1
CDR3: CASSRVGDRASAKNIQYF
DNA: TGTGCCAGTAGTCGGGTGGGGGACAGGGCGTCGGCCAAAAACATTCAGTACTTC

V: TRBV11-3
size: NA
J: TRBJ1-1
D: NA
CDR3: CASSFSNTEAFF
DNA: TGTGCCAGCAGCTTTTCGAACACTGAAGCTTTCTTT

V: TRBV5-1
size: once
J: TRBJ1-1
D: NA
CDR3: CASSLVTRSQGLNTEAFF
DNA: TGCGCCAGCAGCTTGGTTACTAGGAGTCAGGGGCTGAACACTGAAGCTTTCTTT

V: TRBV6-5
size: NA
J: TRBJ2-1
D: NA
CDR3: CATDAGGLYNEQFF
DNA: TGTGCCACCGACGCAGGGGGACTCTACAATGAGCAGTTCTTC

V: TRBV15
size: NA
J: TRBJ2-3
D: NA
CDR3: CATSRDWGDTQYF
DNA: TGTGCCACCAGCAGAGATTGGGGGGATACGCAGTATTTT

V: TRBV4-3
size: NA
J: TRBJ1-3
D: NA
CDR3: CASSQELPGHGTPGNTIYF
DNA: TGCGCCAGCAGCCAAGAGTTGCCCGGTCACGGGACCCCTGGAAACACCATATATTTT

V: TRBV7-9
size: NA
J: TRBJ2-1
D: TRBD1
CDR3: CASSLGTVKNEQFF
DNA: TGTGCCAGCAGCTTGGGGACAGTCAAGAATGAGCAGTTCTTC

V: TRBV9
size: NA
J: TRBJ2-1
D: TRBD1
CDR3: CASSVDGTAKQFF
DNA: TGTGCCAGCAGCGTAGACGGGACAGCCAAGCAGTTCTTC

V: TRBV6-5
size: NA
J: TRBJ2-2
D: NA
CDR3: CASSYFIGRDTGELFF
DNA: TGTGCCAGCAGTTACTTTATCGGTAGGGACACCGGGGAGCTGTTTTTT

V: TRBV7-9
size: NA
J: TRBJ1-2
D: TRBD1
CDR3: CASSLGGQGFGGYTF
DNA: TGTGCCAGCAGCCTAGGGGGACAGGGGTTCGGTGGCTACACCTTC

V: TRBV7-9
size: NA
J: TRBJ1-1
D: NA
CDR3: CASSLGAGAFF
DNA: TGTGCCAGCAGCTTGGGGGCGGGAGCTTTCTTT

V: TRBV28
size: NA
J: TRBJ1-2
D: TRBD1
CDR3: CARGDRGGYGYTF
DNA: TGTGCCAGGGGGGACAGGGGAGGGTATGGCTACACCTTC

V: TRBV9
size: NA
J: TRBJ2-3
D: TRBD2
CDR3: CASSGGLAGPRATDTQYF
DNA: TGTGCCAGCAGCGGGGGACTAGCGGGCCCTCGGGCCACAGATACGCAGTATTTT

V: TRBV4-1
size: NA
J: TRBJ2-5
D: TRBD2
CDR3: CASSQGGGEETQYF
DNA: TGCGCCAGCAGCCAAGGCGGGGGAGAGGAGACCCAGTACTTC

V: TRBV19
size: NA
J: TRBJ2-1
D: NA
CDR3: CASSPGTGKGNNEQFF
DNA: TGTGCCAGTAGTCCTGGAACAGGGAAGGGAAACAATGAGCAGTTCTTC

V: TRBV12-3/TRBV12-4
size: few
J: TRBJ1-1
D: NA
CDR3: CASSLSRDTEAFF
DNA: TGTGCCAGCAGTTTAAGTCGGGACACTGAAGCTTTCTTT

V: TRBV6-2/TRBV6-3
size: NA
J: TRBJ2-1
D: NA
CDR3: CASSQLKPYNEQFF
DNA: TGTGCCAGCAGTCAGTTAAAACCTTACAATGAGCAGTTCTTC

V: TRBV6-5
size: NA
J: TRBJ1-2
D: NA
CDR3: CASSPGKYTF
DNA: TGTGCCAGCAGTCCCGGGAAATACACCTTC

V: TRBV7-9
size: NA
J: TRBJ1-1
D: NA
CDR3: CASSPLSGSEAFF
DNA: TGTGCCAGCAGCCCACTGAGCGGGAGTGAAGCTTTCTTT

V: TRBV6-6
size: NA
J: TRBJ1-2
D: NA
CDR3: CASSYSSGWNYGYTF
DNA: TGTGCCAGCAGTTACTCGAGTGGATGGAACTATGGCTACACCTTC

V: TRBV29-1
size: NA
J: TRBJ2-7
D: NA
CDR3: CSVTGQNHYEQYF
DNA: TGCAGCGTTACCGGACAGAACCACTACGAGCAGTACTTC

V: TRBV7-3
size: NA
J: TRBJ2-1
D: NA
CDR3: CASSLIGSPNEQFF
DNA: TGTGCCAGCAGCTTAATTGGGAGTCCGAATGAGCAGTTCTTC

V: TRBV18
size: NA
J: TRBJ2-7
D: NA
CDR3: CASRPSQGVYEQYF
DNA: TGTGCCAGCCGTCCAAGTCAGGGCGTATACGAGCAGTACTTC

V: TRBV29-1
size: NA
J: TRBJ2-1
D: NA
CDR3: CSGATQGLTFEQFF
DNA: TGCAGCGGCGCCACGCAAGGGCTTACGTTTGAGCAGTTCTTC

V: TRBV11-2
size: NA
J: TRBJ2-1
D: TRBD2
CDR3: CASSSSGGNEQFF
DNA: TGTGCCAGCAGCTCTAGCGGGGGCAATGAGCAGTTCTTC

V: TRBV7-3
size: NA
J: TRBJ2-4
D: NA
CDR3: CASSSKVRAKNIQYF
DNA: TGTGCCAGCAGCTCAAAGGTGCGAGCCAAAAACATTCAGTACTTC

V: TRBV18
size: NA
J: TRBJ1-6
D: NA
CDR3: CASSAATVGNSPLHF
DNA: TGTGCCAGCTCAGCAGCGACAGTGGGGAATTCACCCCTCCACTTT

V: TRBV28
size: NA
J: TRBJ2-2
D: NA
CDR3: CASSLSQAWGELFF
DNA: TGTGCCAGCAGTTTATCCCAGGCGTGGGGGGAGCTGTTTTTT

V: TRBV9
size: NA
J: TRBJ1-1
D: NA
CDR3: CASSVEGEGTEAFF
DNA: TGTGCCAGCAGCGTAGAAGGGGAGGGCACTGAAGCTTTCTTT

V: TRBV30
size: NA
J: TRBJ1-6
D: NA
CDR3: CAWSAQSSYNSPLHF
DNA: TGTGCCTGGAGTGCTCAAAGCTCCTATAATTCACCCCTCCACTTT